A single sample gave rise to the 26 T cell receptor beta chains below, sequenced in a study of T cells in Graves' hyperthyroidism and ophthalmopathy. TCR beta CDR3 regions were amplified from RNA transcripts. With the HTBI primer set, the TCR CDR3 went through a first round of RT-PCR. TCRdb re-derived calls from the multiplex PCR reads in MiXCR, one entry per CDR3 protein. The sample lists about 380,000 distinct CDR3 sequences, 15% to 20% occurring once. Input material: blood. The source of these receptors is a man aged 18 to 30 with Graves' ophthalmopathy.

Worth noting for this clonotype: The CDR3 does not close with the conserved phenylalanine or tryptophan, likely indicating a read error. For the CDR3, the DNA is TGTGCCAGCAGCCTGGTGCAGGGGCCCTACGAGCAGTACCTC. This sequence encodes CASSLVQGPYEQYL. This rearrangement joins TRBV7-8 to TRBJ2-7, with TRBD1 as a possible D gene (6 bases). Germline CDR1 SGHVS, CDR2 FQNEAQ. The CDR3 runs 14 residues. V lost 5 bases to trimming and J lost 2 bases, with 13 bases between them.

Many counts were recorded for this clonotype. The V and J genes are TRBV12-3 or TRBV12-4 and TRBJ2-7; TRBD1 aligns across 8 bases. This CDR3 has 16 residues. The trim removed 5 bases at V and 0 bases at J, leaving 9 bases unmatched. The CDR3 DNA reads TGTGCCAGCAGTCCTAGAGGGACAGGCTACTCCTACGAGCAGTACTTC. Its protein is CASSPRGTGYSYEQYF.

The rearrangement links TRBV5-6 to TRBJ2-2, with a weak D call TRBD1 (5 bases). Germline V lookup: CDR1 SGHDT, CDR2 YYEEEE. The CDR3 runs 13 residues. The V and J ends lost 3 bases and 6 bases respectively, with 9 bases between them. The CDR3 protein is CASSWGDAGELFF. The CDR3 coding sequence is TGTGCCAGCAGCTGGGGCGACGCCGGGGAGCTGTTTTTT.

The table lists this clonotype with many counts. This CDR3 is CASRSGDVSSPLHF. The CDR3 DNA sequence: TGTGCCAGCAGGTCAGGTGACGTTAGTTCACCCCTCCACTTT. This chain joins TRBV6-1 and TRBJ1-6; D unclear. Germline V gene data show CDR1 as MNHNS and CDR2 as SASEGT. V was pared by 6 bases and J by 9 bases, with 15 bases between. The CDR3 has 14 amino acids.

The chain has TRBV12-3 or TRBV12-4 and TRBJ2-1; 7 bases are shared with TRBD1. The CDR3 covers 15 residues. Germline trimming cut 5 bases from V and 0 bases from J; bases unmatched to any gene: 4. As DNA, the CDR3 is TGTGCCAGCAGTCCTCCAGGGGGCTCCTACAATGAGCAGTTCTTC. Translation gives CASSPPGGSYNEQFF.

This clonotype was picked up many times. V usage is TRBV2 and J usage is TRBJ1-4; TRBD1 is a possible D gene (6 bases). Germline-derived CDR1 and CDR2 are SNHLY and FYNNEI. The CDR3 sequence is 17 residues long. Deletions cut 4 bases from V and 0 bases from J, with 15 bases between. The CDR3 spells CASSARDMGATNEKLFF. CDR3 nucleotide sequence: TGTGCCAGCAGTGCCCGGGACATGGGTGCAACTAATGAAAAACTGTTTTTT. Full variable domain (outside the CDR3, taken from reference TRBV2 and TRBJ1-4): EPEVTQTPSHQVTQMGQEVILRCVPISNHLYFYWYRQILGQKVEFLVSFYNNEISEKSEIFDDQFSVERPDGSNFTLKIRSTKLEDSAMYFCASSARDMGATNEKLFFGSGTQLSVL.

This clonotype was detected a few times. This chain connects TRBV6-1 to TRBJ1-5, with TRBD1 matching 9 bases. V was clipped by 6 bases and J by 4 bases; unmatched bases: 7. Germline V lookup: CDR1 MNHNS, CDR2 SASEGT. The CDR3 is made up of 15 amino acids. The DNA of the CDR3 is TGTGCCAGCAGCGACGACAGGGGGGGAAATCAGCCCCAGCATTTT. Protein: CASSDDRGGNQPQHF.

Comment on this clonotype: One end of the junction is discordant with germline, which a read error may explain. The V and J genes are TRBV5-1 and TRBJ1-2; TRBD1 is a possible D gene (5 bases). This CDR3 contains 15 residues. CDR1 SGHRS and CDR2 YFSETQ come from the germline V gene. DNA for the CDR3: TGCGCCTGCAGCAAAGCCGGGACGGAACAAACGGACTACACCTTC. This sequence encodes CACSKAGTEQTDYTF.

The chain is built from TRBV5-1 and TRBJ2-5; D perhaps matches TRBD1 (6 bases). Trimming pared 4 bases from V and 4 bases from J, leaving 14 bases between. The germline gives CDR1 SGHRS, CDR2 YFSETQ. The CDR3 length is 14 residues. CDR3 nucleotide sequence: TGCGCCAGCAGCCCACAGGGAAAGGCAGAGACCCAGTACTTC. Amino acid sequence: CASSPQGKAETQYF.

This rearrangement joins TRBV6-1 to TRBJ1-3; possibly TRBD1 for D (5 bases). Looked up from germline, CDR1 is MNHNS and CDR2 is SASEGT. The V and J ends lost 5 bases and 0 bases respectively, with 11 bases between them. The CDR3 loop spans 15 amino acids. The CDR3 spells CASSTHRSSGNTIYF. CDR3 bases: TGTGCCAGCAGTACCCACAGGAGCTCTGGAAACACCATATATTTT.

J is TRBJ1-5 and V is TRBV19, with D possibly TRBD1 on 5 matching bases. V lost 5 bases to trimming and J lost 0 bases, with 17 bases between them. There are 17 residues in the CDR3. The germline V gene encodes CDR1 LNHDA and CDR2 SQIVND (reference sequence). The CDR3 DNA is TGTGCCAGTAGTGGCCTGGGGGGACGGAATAGCAATCAGCCCCAGCATTTT. This encodes CASSGLGGRNSNQPQHF.

This clonotype was detected ten times or more. The rearrangement uses TRBV6-5 and TRBJ1-1, with D tentatively TRBD1 (5 bases). Germline loops: CDR1 MNHEY, CDR2 SVGAGI. Trimming took 2 bases from V and 0 from J, leaving 10 bases between them. This CDR3 has 15 amino acids. DNA for the CDR3: TGTGCCAGCAGTTACGACGCAGGGATGAACACTGAAGCTTTCTTT. Translated: CASSYDAGMNTEAFF.

This clonotype was seen at least ten times. The rearrangement uses TRBV7-9 and TRBJ1-1; D unclear. V lost 2 bases and J 8 bases, leaving 3 bases between the germline ends. The V gene's germline CDR1 is SEHNR and CDR2 FQNEAQ (reference sequence). The CDR3 consists of 10 residues. CDR3 protein: CASSLMEAFF. The CDR3 nucleotides are TGTGCCAGCAGCTTAATGGAAGCTTTCTTT.

This clonotype has a count of ten or more. In DNA form, the CDR3 reads TGTGCCAGCAGCCGGGGGGCAGGGGGCGATGGCTACACCTTC. Amino acids: CASSRGAGGDGYTF. The chain recombines TRBV3-1 with TRBJ1-2; TRBD1 agrees at 8 bases. Germline V gene sequence: CDR1 LGHDT, CDR2 YNNKEL (reference sequence). The CDR3 is 14 residues long. V was clipped by 4 bases and J by 6 bases; unmatched bases: 7.

This clonotype appeared many times. The chain has TRBV7-2 and TRBJ1-1, with D uncertain. From germline, CDR1 is SGHTA and CDR2 FQGNSA. The V and J ends lost 0 bases and 2 bases respectively, with 7 bases between them. This CDR3 comprises 14 residues. Here the CDR3 DNA reads TGTGCCAGCAGCTTAGCTTTCGCAAACACTGAAGCTTTCTTT. It specifies CASSLAFANTEAFF. The variable domain in full, completed from reference TRBV7-2 and TRBJ1-1, reads GAGVSQSPSNKVTEKGKDVELRCDPISGHTALYWYRQSLGQGLEFLIYFQGNSAPDKSGLPSDRFSAERTGGSVSTLTIQRTQQEDSAVYLCASSLAFANTEAFFGQGTRLTVV.

V usage is TRBV7-9 and J usage is TRBJ2-3; TRBD2 agrees at 12 bases. V lost 6 bases, J lost 0 bases, and 10 bases stayed unmatched. Germline CDR1 and CDR2: SEHNR and FQNEAQ (reference sequence). The CDR3 has 18 amino acids. The CDR3 here is CASSRDSSGGASTDTQYF. In nucleotides, the CDR3 is TGTGCCAGCAGTCGGGACTCTAGCGGGGGGGCTAGCACAGATACGCAGTATTTT.

This clonotype was counted many times. The rearrangement links TRBV7-2 to TRBJ2-5; D is unresolved. V shed 2 bases and J shed 5 bases, with 12 bases lying between them. Germline V lookup: CDR1 SGHTA, CDR2 FQGNSA. CDR3 size: 14 residues. CDR3 in DNA: TGTGCCAGCAGCTTATGGCGGTTTGGGGAGACCCAGTACTTC. Protein product: CASSLWRFGETQYF.

This chain uses TRBV12-3 or TRBV12-4 with TRBJ2-1; D perhaps matches TRBD1 (6 bases). V lost 1 base, J lost 10 bases, and 8 bases lay in between. The CDR3 consists of 12 residues. CDR3 DNA sequence: TGTGCCAGCAGTTTAGGACAGGCAGAGCAGTTCTTC. Encoded protein: CASSLGQAEQFF.

This chain connects TRBV11-2 to TRBJ2-7; tentatively, D is TRBD1 (5 bases). This CDR3 is 16 amino acids long. Trimming left V 1 base short and J 1 base short, with 14 bases between. Germline values: CDR1 SGHAT, CDR2 FQNNGV. The CDR3 DNA reads as TGTGCCAGCAGCTTAGGTTATTTGACAGTTTCCTACGAGCAGTACTTC. It codes for CASSLGYLTVSYEQYF.

This clonotype was found once. This sequence joins TRBV5-4 and TRBJ2-7; 7 bases are a match to TRBD1. Trimming at V came to 4 bases and at J to 6 bases, leaving 7 bases not matched to a gene. The CDR3 spans 13 residues. The germline gives CDR1 SGHNT, CDR2 YYREEE (reference sequence). This CDR3 is CASSRTGAGEQYF. The CDR3 DNA follows: TGTGCCAGCAGCCGAACAGGGGCCGGCGAGCAGTACTTC.

This clonotype was detected only a few times. The V gene is TRBV6-1, the J gene TRBJ2-4; D may match TRBD1 or TRBD2 (5 bases each). Trimming removed 6 bases at V and 2 bases at J, with 14 bases between. The germline gives CDR1 MNHNS, CDR2 SASEGT. The length of the CDR3 is 15 residues. The CDR3 reads CASSPSMGPKNIQYF. The CDR3 nucleotides are TGTGCCAGCAGCCCCTCCATGGGACCCAAAAACATTCAGTACTTC.

In its sample, this clonotype was seen many times. The J gene is TRBJ2-5, the V gene TRBV20-1, with D unclear. The germline V gene has CDR1 DFQATT and CDR2 SNEGSKA (reference sequence). This CDR3 spans 14 amino acids. Trimming took 0 bases from V and 2 from J, leaving 10 bases between them. The CDR3 coding sequence is TGCAGTGCTAGAGATGTAGTGGTTCAAGAGACCCAGTACTTC. Translation: CSARDVVVQETQYF.

This clonotype has just a few counts. Compared with germline, one end of the junction differs, possibly owing to a read error. The DNA for the CDR3 is TGCAGTGTTGAACCGGGACAGGGCACAGATACGCAGTATTTT. Amino acid sequence: CSVEPGQGTDTQYF. The V gene is TRBV29-1, the J gene TRBJ2-3; 8 bases line up with TRBD1. Germline assignment: CDR1 SQVTM and CDR2 ANQGSEA. The CDR3 totals 14 residues.

This clonotype was seen repeatedly, ten times or more. The rearrangement joins TRBV7-2 to TRBJ1-3, with 7 bases that match TRBD1. The J segment lost 3 bases and the V segment lost 3 bases, leaving 5 bases of the junction unmatched. Germline V gives CDR1 SGHTA, CDR2 FQGNSA. This CDR3 contains 15 residues. The CDR3 bases are TGTGCCAGCAGCTTCCCTCAGGGGGGTGGAAACACCATATATTTT. It translates to CASSFPQGGGNTIYF.

This clonotype was counted ten times or more. The rearrangement uses TRBV5-1 and TRBJ1-5; D gene ambiguous. The CDR3 spans 15 residues. Deletions cut 4 bases from V and 1 base from J, with 12 bases between. Germline loops: CDR1 SGHRS, CDR2 YFSETQ. CDR3 amino acids: CASSESPGSNQPQHF. The CDR3 DNA sequence: TGCGCCAGCAGCGAGAGCCCGGGGAGCAATCAGCCCCAGCATTTT.

This clonotype came up many times. V is TRBV19 and J is TRBJ1-1; no reliable D call. This CDR3 has 14 residues. Germline assignment: CDR1 LNHDA and CDR2 SQIVND (reference sequence). Trimming shortened V by 3 bases and J by 5 bases, and 13 bases separated the two germline ends. The CDR3 spells CASSMSGLGTEAFF. The CDR3 DNA follows: TGTGCCAGTAGTATGTCGGGTTTGGGGACTGAAGCTTTCTTT.